This T cell receptor beta chain was recovered during a study of cytomegalovirus exposure and HLA in healthy donors. Overall study findings and caveats: Per a later analysis, 16,951 TCR beta sequences showed association with HLA alleles at 0.05 false discovery rate. The study labeled more than 150 TCR beta chains cytomegalovirus-associated. Looking again later, the authors saw that most CMV-associated TCR beta chains seemed HLA-restricted. Later, TCR association rates were found to vary by HLA locus, highest for DRB1 and lowest for HLA-C.

The primer mix had 60 Vbeta and 13 Jbeta primers. Only in-frame clones appear in the TCRdb table, and some are missing; sequencing was by immunoSEQ multiplex PCR. The sample comprises more than 85,000 clones, around 77% of which are singletons, and 8.6% rests with the top ten. Remarks on this clone: Its target is unknown.

Germline V lookup: CDR1 SGHKS, CDR2 YYEKEE (reference sequence). The CDR3 has 15 residues. V shed 3 bases and J 2 bases; nucleotides not matched to a gene: 6. Specimen: PBMCs. This chain links TRBV5-5 with TRBJ2-7; 9 bases line up with TRBD2. The receptor was derived from a woman between 35 and 50 years old in good health and CMV-seropositive. Here the CDR3 reads CASSSLAGVAYEQYF. The CDR3, as DNA: TGTGCCAGCAGCTCATTAGCGGGAGTCGCCTACGAGCAGTACTTC.